The source of this TCR beta chain is a study of cytomegalovirus exposure and HLA in healthy donors. Germline loops: CDR1 SNHLY, CDR2 FYNNEI. V shed 7 bases and J 6 bases; nucleotides not matched to a gene: 7. This CDR3 has 15 amino acids. 60 Vbeta and 13 Jbeta primers were used in PCR. Only in-frame clones appear in the TCRdb table, and some are missing; sequencing was by immunoSEQ multiplex PCR. The sample yields 100,000 to 140,000 clones, about 74% seen once. The origin of this receptor is a woman in her forties in good health and CMV-seropositive. This chain connects TRBV2 to TRBJ1-5; 12 bases line up with TRBD1. Material for sequencing was PBMCs. As DNA, the CDR3 is TGTGCCAGCACCGGGACAGGGGGCTCTCGTCAGCCCCAGCATTTT. Translation: CASTGTGGSRQPQHF.